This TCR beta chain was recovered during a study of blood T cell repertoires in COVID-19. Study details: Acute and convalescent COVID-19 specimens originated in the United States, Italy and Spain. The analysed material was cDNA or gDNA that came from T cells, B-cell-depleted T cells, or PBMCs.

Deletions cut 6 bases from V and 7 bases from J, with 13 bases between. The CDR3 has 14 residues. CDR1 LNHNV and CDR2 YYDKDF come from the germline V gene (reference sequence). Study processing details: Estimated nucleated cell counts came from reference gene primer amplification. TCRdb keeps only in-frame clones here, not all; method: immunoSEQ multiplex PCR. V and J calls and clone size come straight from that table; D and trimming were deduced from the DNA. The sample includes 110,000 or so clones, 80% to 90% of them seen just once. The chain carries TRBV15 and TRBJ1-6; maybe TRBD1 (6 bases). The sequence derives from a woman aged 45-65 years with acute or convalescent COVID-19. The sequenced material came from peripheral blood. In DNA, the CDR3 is TGTGCCACCAGGAAACAGGGAGAAAATTCACCCCTCCACTTT. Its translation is CATRKQGENSPLHF. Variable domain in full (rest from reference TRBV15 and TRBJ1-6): DAMVIQNPRYQVTQFGKPVTLSCSQTLNHNVMYWYQQKSSQAPKLLFHYYDKDFNNEADTPDNFQSRRPNTSFCFLDIRSPGLGDTAMYLCATRKQGENSPLHFGNGTRLTVT.